This TCR beta chain emerged from a study of post-analysis software for immune sequencing data. At the level of the study: Patients with relapsing-remitting, secondary progressive and progressive-relapsing multiple sclerosis courses were all represented.

Study-wide results and limits: Compared with controls, patients had more of about 5 TRBV segments, including TRBV5-6, TRBV5-1 and TRBV20-1. With F measure, samples from one preparation batch clustered together strongly. Significantly decreased normalized Chao1 diversity was recorded for multiple sclerosis patients relative to controls.

Comments on this clonotype: As yet, its antigen is unknown.

V was pared by 2 bases and J by 2 bases, with 2 bases of the junction left unmatched. Germline lookup yields CDR1 DFQATT and CDR2 SNEGSKA (reference sequence). The CDR3 covers 13 residues. Researchers reported that TCR beta cDNA libraries carried unique molecular identifiers. Each batch of about 0.9 to 10 million T cells produced roughly 500,000 cDNA molecules. MiXCR was run by TCRdb on the PCR reads, yielding one entry per CDR3 protein. The sample includes roughly 580,000 distinct CDR3 sequences, roughly two fifths seen only once; the top ten take 1.5% to 2%. Sequenced sample: blood. The V and J genes are TRBV20-1 and TRBJ1-2, with 7 bases aligning to TRBD1. This TCR came from a girl aged 5 to 17 with multiple sclerosis. DNA for the CDR3: TGCAGTGCTAGAAGGACAGGCAACTATGGCTACACCTTC. Its translation: CSARRTGNYGYTF.